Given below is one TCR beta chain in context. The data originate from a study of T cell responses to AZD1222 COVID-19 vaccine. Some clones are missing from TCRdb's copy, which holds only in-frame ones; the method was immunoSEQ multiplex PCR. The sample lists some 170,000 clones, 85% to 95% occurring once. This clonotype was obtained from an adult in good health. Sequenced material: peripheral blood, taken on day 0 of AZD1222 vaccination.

The DNA for the CDR3 is TGTGCCAGCAGCTTTCAGGGGGTGGAGACCCAGTACTTC. Translation: CASSFQGVETQYF. The rearrangement joins TRBV11-2 to TRBJ2-5; 7 nucleotides align to TRBD1. Unmatched junction bases numbered 3, after V lost 3 bases and J lost 5 bases. The CDR3 runs 13 residues. Germline CDR1 is SGHAT and CDR2 is FQNNGV.